The text below deals with one T cell receptor (beta chain). What antigen it recognizes has not been identified. The input lacks base qualities; no much larger clone sits a single base away. Library preparation employed the immunoSEQ multiplex PCR assay. Imported from immuneACCESS, the table was reduced by TCRdb to in-frame sequences with V and J called. These copies leave out some clones; in studies compared against another copy, an unresolved V gene accounts for under half, and the cause of the remainder is not known. The sample records 75,000 to 100,000 clones, about 89% of which are singletons. Approximately 0.27% of the sample rests with the top ten. The sample comes from a study of technical replicates of blood from several donors (dated by TCRdb to 2016 to 2017). CDR3 length: 18 amino acids, cysteine to phenylalanine. Just CDR3 DNA is preserved here, 54 bases in frame from base 1. The germline V gene (reference sequence) gives CDR1 as SEHNR and CDR2 as FQNEAQ. Germline trimming amounts to 0 bases on V and 0 bases on J, with 6 as the count of junction bases outside the gene matches.

The sequence was obtained from a human donor in good health. Sequenced: T cells isolated from PBMCs. This chain is built from TRBV7-9 and TRBJ2-5, with 11 bases in between that match TRBD2. The DNA sequence is TGTGCCAGCAGCTTAGCATTTAGACTAGCGGGGCACCAAGAGACCCAGTACTTC. This sequence encodes CASSLAFRLAGHQETQYF.